A single sample gave rise to the 23 T cell receptor beta chains below, sequenced in a study of blood T cell repertoires in COVID-19. Measured with immunoSEQ multiplex PCR; TCRdb has only the in-frame clones, and not every one. The data hold more than 300,000 clones, with nearly 90% observed a single time. The specimen sequenced was peripheral blood. The receptors were gathered from a woman aged 40 to 49 with COVID-19, enrolled during active disease.

This clone was observed a single time. The chain joins TRBV7-9 to TRBJ1-5; the D is unclear. CDR3 length equals 15 residues. CDR1 SEHNR and CDR2 FQNEAQ come from the germline V gene (reference sequence). V gave up 1 base and J gave up 4 bases, with 11 bases separating them. CDR3 coding DNA: TGTGCCAGCAGCTTAGGAGCCCCTTCAAATCAGCCCCAGCATTTT. Translating gives CASSLGAPSNQPQHF.

The chain uses TRBV24-1 and TRBJ1-1; D is possibly TRBD1 (6 bases). This CDR3 has 15 residues. Germline lookup yields CDR1 KGHDR and CDR2 SFDVKD. Trimming left V 7 bases short and J 2 bases short, with 16 bases between. For the CDR3, the DNA is TGTGCCACCAGGCCGACAGGTGGACCTAACACTGAAGCTTTCTTT. The encoded protein is CATRPTGGPNTEAFF.

The rearrangement links TRBV14 to TRBJ1-2; D may be TRBD1 (5 bases). CDR1 is SGHDN, CDR2 FVKESK, per germline. V lost 3 bases to trimming and J lost 7 bases, with 12 bases between them. The length of the CDR3 is 13 residues. For the CDR3, the DNA is TGTGCCAGCAGCCAGCAGGGAAGTTTTGGCTACACCTTC. Residues: CASSQQGSFGYTF.

The J gene is TRBJ2-3, the V gene TRBV9; 7 positions agree with TRBD2. The CDR3 is made up of 15 amino acids. Germline trimming cut 3 bases from V and 2 bases from J; bases unmatched to any gene: 6. Germline values: CDR1 SGDLS, CDR2 YYNGEE. This CDR3 is CASSDGGGFTDTQYF. CDR3 nucleotide sequence: TGTGCCAGCAGCGACGGCGGGGGATTCACAGATACGCAGTATTTT.

The DNA for the CDR3 is TGTGCCAGCACACTAAACCTAGCTGGGGAGCTGTTTTTT. This sequence encodes CASTLNLAGELFF. V is TRBV7-2 and J is TRBJ2-2; maybe TRBD2 (5 bases). The CDR3 spans 13 residues. Germline CDR1 is SGHTA and CDR2 is FQGNSA. V dropped 7 bases and J dropped 8 bases, with 14 bases sitting between them.

This clone was counted once. V is TRBV28 and J is TRBJ2-7, with D possibly being TRBD2 (6 bases). The CDR3 spans 12 residues. The V gene lost 7 bases and the J gene lost 3 bases, with 10 bases spanning the gap. Germline CDR1 MDHEN, CDR2 SYDVKM. The CDR3 coding sequence is TGTGCCAGCACGGGGGAAATCTACGAGCAGTACTTC. Amino acids: CASTGEIYEQYF.

The rearrangement links TRBV7-3 to TRBJ2-7, with D possibly being TRBD1 (6 bases). The germline V and J ends were trimmed by 5 bases and 6 bases, with 14 bases remaining between them. Germline assignment: CDR1 SGHTA and CDR2 FQGTGA. This CDR3 has 13 amino acids. CDR3 nucleotides: TGTGCCAGCAGCGATACCGGGACAACCGAGCAGTACTTC. Residues: CASSDTGTTEQYF.

The genes are TRBV6-4 and TRBJ1-6; D is ambiguous. The CDR3 totals 13 residues. V was trimmed by 8 bases and J by 6 bases, leaving 11 bases between them. The V gene's germline CDR1 is MRHNA and CDR2 SNTAGT. CDR3 sequence (DNA): TGTGCCAGCGGTCCGGGAGGTAATTCACCCCTCCACTTT. Protein sequence: CASGPGGNSPLHF.

This clone was seen only once. V is TRBV7-8 and J is TRBJ1-1, with D possibly matching TRBD1 (6 bases). Looked up from germline, CDR1 is SGHVS and CDR2 is FQNEAQ. Trimming took off 4 bases at V and 3 bases at J, with 12 bases between the two ends. This CDR3 has 14 amino acids. The CDR3 spells CASSYYGGDTEAFF. In nucleotides, the CDR3 is TGTGCCAGCAGCTATTATGGGGGCGACACTGAAGCTTTCTTT. Variable domain in full (rest from reference TRBV7-8 and TRBJ1-1): GAGVSQSPRYKVAKRGQDVALRCDPISGHVSLFWYQQALGQGPEFLTYFQNEAQLDKSGLPSDRFFAERPEGSVSTLKIQRTQQEDSAVYLCASSYYGGDTEAFFGQGTRLTVV.

V and J are TRBV18 and TRBJ2-7; unclear D gene. CDR3 length: 13 residues. V shed 3 bases and J shed 3 bases, with 9 bases lying between them. In germline, CDR1 is KGHSH, CDR2 LQKENI. CDR3 sequence reads: CASSPEHLYEQYF. The CDR3 DNA sequence: TGTGCCAGCTCACCCGAACATCTCTACGAGCAGTACTTC.

V usage is TRBV24-1 and J usage is TRBJ2-3; 9 positions match TRBD1. Germline CDR1 reads KGHDR; CDR2 reads SFDVKD. The CDR3 has 15 amino acids. The V gene end was trimmed by 4 bases and the J gene end by 3 bases; junction bases not matched to a gene: 4. The CDR3 is CATSEAGQGTDTQYF. The CDR3 coding sequence is TGTGCCACCAGTGAAGCGGGACAGGGAACAGATACGCAGTATTTT.

The rearrangement uses TRBV5-4 and TRBJ2-2; 11 bases are shared with TRBD2. The CDR3 extends over 15 amino acids. Germline trimming cut 4 bases from V and 6 bases from J; bases unmatched to any gene: 5. Germline CDR1 is SGHNT and CDR2 is YYREEE (reference sequence). The DNA of the CDR3 is TGTGCCAGCAGCATCGGGACTAGCGGTCCCGGGGAGCTGTTTTTT. It translates to CASSIGTSGPGELFF.

CDR3 DNA sequence: TGTGCCAGCAGTCCTACTAGCGGGTCCCCAGATACGCAGTATTTT. Residues: CASSPTSGSPDTQYF. The rearrangement links TRBV28 to TRBJ2-3, with 9 nucleotides matching TRBD2. V shed 5 bases, J shed 4 bases, and the junction held 7 bases outside the gene matches. This CDR3 contains 15 residues. Germline V gene data show CDR1 as MDHEN and CDR2 as SYDVKM. Supplemented by reference TRBV28 and TRBJ2-3, the full variable domain reads DVKVTQSSRYLVKRTGEKVFLECVQDMDHENMFWYRQDPGLGLRLIYFSYDVKMKEKGDIPEGYSVSREKKERFSLILESASTNQTSMYLCASSPTSGSPDTQYFGPGTRLTVL.

The rearrangement links TRBV13 to TRBJ2-5; a weak D match, TRBD1 (6 bases). The V end was cut by 4 bases, the J end by 1 base, with 10 bases between. Germline V gene data show CDR1 as PRHDT and CDR2 as FYEKMQ (reference sequence). This CDR3 region has 14 residues. CDR3 coding DNA: TGTGCCAGCAGCTCGGGACACCTCCAAGAGACCCAGTACTTC. Translated: CASSSGHLQETQYF.

The chain has TRBV7-2 and TRBJ1-3; a weak D match, TRBD1 (5 bases). Germline CDR1 and CDR2: SGHTA and FQGNSA. Trimming shortened V by 7 bases and J by 0 bases, and 16 bases separated the two germline ends. The CDR3 covers 16 residues. CDR3 residues: CASKDRPPSSGNTIYF. As DNA, the CDR3 is TGTGCCAGCAAAGACAGACCTCCTTCCTCTGGAAACACCATATATTTT.

To note about this clone: An end of the junction differs from the germline gene, which may be a read error. The chain carries TRBV28 and TRBJ1-1; no firm D call. The germline gives CDR1 MDHEN, CDR2 SYDVKM. The CDR3 has 14 amino acids. CDR3 region: CASGLGQLNTEAFF. CDR3 DNA sequence: TGTGCCAGCGGTTTAGGGCAGCTGAACACTGAAGCTTTCTTT.

The CDR3 nucleotides are TGTGCCAGTAGTATCGGGACTAGCGGAGGGGATGAGCAGTTCTTC. Protein sequence: CASSIGTSGGDEQFF. The V call is TRBV19, the J call TRBJ2-1; 11 bases align to TRBD2. This CDR3 is built from 15 residues. Germline trimming cut 3 bases from V and 8 bases from J; bases unmatched to any gene: 6. Germline CDR1 LNHDA, CDR2 SQIVND (reference sequence).

V and J are TRBV24-1 and TRBJ1-5; D gene ambiguous. Germline assignment: CDR1 KGHDR and CDR2 SFDVKD. V was pared by 2 bases and J by 2 bases, with 12 bases between. The CDR3 runs to 16 residues. The CDR3 nucleotides are TGTGCCACCAGTGATTCGCATAGTGATGGCAATCAGCCCCAGCATTTT. Translating it yields CATSDSHSDGNQPQHF.

The chain joins TRBV7-3 to TRBJ2-1, with 8 bases that match TRBD2. Losses at the gene ends were 1 base for V and 4 bases for J; bases not matched to a gene: 3. Germline CDR1 SGHTA, CDR2 FQGTGA. The CDR3 is made up of 15 amino acids. CDR3 sequence: CASSLNSGTYNEQFF. The CDR3, as DNA: TGTGCCAGCAGCTTAAATAGCGGGACGTACAATGAGCAGTTCTTC.

This clone has a single count. This sequence joins TRBV5-4 and TRBJ2-1; 7 bases match TRBD2. The CDR3 length is 17 residues. Unmatched junction bases numbered 6, after V lost 0 bases and J lost 0 bases. Germline V gene lookup returns CDR1 SGHNT and CDR2 YYREEE (reference sequence). The CDR3 sequence: CASSLAWRGSSYNEQFF. DNA of the CDR3: TGTGCCAGCAGCTTGGCCTGGCGCGGGAGCTCCTACAATGAGCAGTTCTTC.

A few counts support this clone. The gene calls are TRBV6-5 and TRBJ1-1; no clear D gene. This CDR3 has 14 residues. V was trimmed by 1 base and J by 3 bases, leaving 9 bases between them. The V gene's germline CDR1 is MNHEY and CDR2 SVGAGI. This chain's CDR3 is CASSYYGVYTEAFF. For the CDR3, the DNA is TGTGCCAGCAGTTACTACGGGGTCTACACTGAAGCTTTCTTT.

The chain couples TRBV4-3 to TRBJ2-1; TRBD2 agrees at 7 bases. V trimming: 0 bases; J trimming: 3 bases; junction bases outside the gene matches: 11. This CDR3 contains 18 residues. Germline loops: CDR1 LGHNA, CDR2 YSLEER. CDR3 amino acids: CASSQDPAGGRIYNEQFF. The CDR3 DNA is TGCGCCAGCAGCCAAGATCCAGCGGGCGGGAGAATCTACAATGAGCAGTTCTTC.

This chain connects TRBV18 to TRBJ1-3; possible D gene TRBD1, 5 bases. Germline CDR1 and CDR2: KGHSH and LQKENI. The CDR3 contains 14 residues. Trimming cost V 3 bases and J 5 bases, with 11 bases left between them. Here the CDR3 reads CASSPGRGRNTIYF. The CDR3 DNA sequence: TGTGCCAGCTCACCCGGAAGGGGAAGAAACACCATATATTTT.